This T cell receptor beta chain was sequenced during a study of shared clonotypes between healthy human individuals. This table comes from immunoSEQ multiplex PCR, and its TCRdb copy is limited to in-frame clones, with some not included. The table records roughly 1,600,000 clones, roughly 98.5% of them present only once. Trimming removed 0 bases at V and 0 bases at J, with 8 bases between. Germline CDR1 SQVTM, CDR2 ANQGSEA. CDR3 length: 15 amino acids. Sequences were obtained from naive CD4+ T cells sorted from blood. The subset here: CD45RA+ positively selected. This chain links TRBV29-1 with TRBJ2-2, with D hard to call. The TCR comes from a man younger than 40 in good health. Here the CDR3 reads CSVEDRKANTGELFF. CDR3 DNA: TGCAGCGTTGAAGATCGAAAGGCGAACACCGGGGAGCTGTTTTTT.